These 31 T cell receptor beta chains were sequenced from one sample in a study of vaccination and CD4 T cells after COVID-19 (dated by TCRdb to 2021 to 2024). Per the publication, the treatment or condition label means: roughly 11-day PBMC culture with coronavirus spike peptide pools or control peptides (ViraFEST assay). CD4+ T cells from unexposed donors were collected before the COVID-19 pandemic (2011-2018). Antigens for these TCRs are unknown. Receptor libraries were prepared by PCR. The instrument given in TCRdb is Illumina iSeq 100. DNA from cultured CD4+ T cells was subjected to TCR sequencing with the Oncomine TCR Beta short-read assay at the Johns Hopkins FTIC core. TCRdb reanalyzed the raw reads on its own, using fastp at Q25 for trimming and MiXCR for clone calling, and kept in-frame beta chains. Under each unique CDR3 protein, matching rows form one entry showing the most common genes and DNA. Recorded for this sample are thousands of distinct CDR3 sequences; roughly 31% of them occurred a single time. The ten largest clonotypes hold about 35% of the sample.

Sequences were obtained from CD4+ T cells from blood, cultured in vitro. These receptors originate from a human donor in good health.

The chain recombines TRBV10-3 with TRBJ1-2, with 9 nucleotides matching TRBD1. Germline assignment: CDR1 ENHRY and CDR2 SYGVKD. This CDR3 is built from 17 residues. V trimming: 10 bases; J trimming: 7 bases; junction bases outside the gene matches: 22. CDR3 sequence (DNA): TGTGCCACCGGGGCCGGACAACAGGGGGCGAGTGTGGGTGGCTACACCTTC. This codes for CATGAGQQGASVGGYTF.

A few counts support this clonotype. The chain combines TRBV6-2 or TRBV6-3 with TRBJ1-2, with 9 bases fitting TRBD1. The length of the CDR3 is 14 residues. Germline trimming cut 6 bases from V and 5 bases from J; bases unmatched to any gene: 7. Looked up from germline, CDR1 is MNHEY and CDR2 is SVGEGT. This CDR3 is CASSPDGTGYGYTF. In DNA, the CDR3 is TGTGCCAGCAGCCCCGACGGGACAGGGTATGGCTACACCTTC.

The V and J genes are TRBV6-5 and TRBJ2-3, with a tentative D call TRBD1 (5 bases). V was pared by 0 bases and J by 2 bases, with 9 bases between. This CDR3 contains 15 residues. Germline V lookup: CDR1 MNHEY, CDR2 SVGAGI. The CDR3 nucleotides read TGTGCCAGCAGTTACTCGGCAGGGAACACAGATACGCAGTATTTT. It specifies CASSYSAGNTDTQYF.

This clonotype came up a few times. The V gene is TRBV10-3, the J gene TRBJ2-3; D gene uncertain. Germline V gene data show CDR1 as ENHRY and CDR2 as SYGVKD. This CDR3 is built from 15 residues. With 0 bases removed from V and 0 bases from J, the gap between germline ends came to 7 bases. The DNA for the CDR3 is TGTGCCATCAGTGAGTCGTACGCTAGCACAGATACGCAGTATTTT. The encoded protein is CAISESYASTDTQYF.

V and J are TRBV12-3 or TRBV12-4 and TRBJ2-5; 8 bases match TRBD2. The junction had 10 bases not matched to a gene; V was cut back by 0 bases and J by 10 bases. There are 15 residues in the CDR3. DNA for the CDR3: TGTGCCAGCAGTTTAGCCGCGCTCGGGGGGGGCGACCAGTACTTC. It yields the protein CASSLAALGGGDQYF.

This chain joins TRBV6-1 and TRBJ1-1, with 7 bases lining up with TRBD1. This CDR3 has 16 residues. V dropped 6 bases and J dropped 0; count of bases not matched to a gene: 10. Germline lookup yields CDR1 MNHNS and CDR2 SASEGT. The DNA for the CDR3 is TGTGCCAGCAGCGGAAGGACAGGTATATTGAACACTGAAGCTTTCTTT. It yields the protein CASSGRTGILNTEAFF.

This clonotype is medium-sized in the sample. The chain carries TRBV6-5 and TRBJ1-2; D is possibly TRBD1 (6 bases). This CDR3 comprises 14 residues. Per the germline V gene, CDR1 is MNHEY and CDR2 is SVGAGI. V gave up 4 bases and J gave up 8 bases, with 17 bases separating them. This CDR3 reads CASSWSQGENGYTF. The DNA for the CDR3 is TGTGCCAGCAGTTGGTCACAGGGAGAGAACGGCTACACCTTC.

The gene calls are TRBV5-1 and TRBJ2-7, with 12 bases matching TRBD2. The CDR3 sequence is 14 residues long. Trimming removed 4 bases from V and 3 bases from J; junction bases left unmatched: 2. Per the germline V gene, CDR1 is SGHRS and CDR2 is YFSETQ. The CDR3 region has the DNA TGCGCCAGCAGCCCGACTAGCGGGGGCTACGAGCAGTACTTC. Its translation is CASSPTSGGYEQYF.

The rearrangement links TRBV7-3 to TRBJ2-1, with D unresolved. There are 15 residues in the CDR3. CDR1 is SGHTA and CDR2 is FQGTGA in the germline V gene. V was trimmed by 2 bases and J by 4 bases, leaving 12 bases between them. Written as DNA, the CDR3 is TGTGCCAGCAGCTTAGTCCCGGTGCAGTACAATGAGCAGTTCTTC. Residues: CASSLVPVQYNEQFF.

This chain joins TRBV6-1 and TRBJ1-1; 12 bases map to TRBD1. From germline, CDR1 is MNHNS and CDR2 SASEGT. The V gene end was trimmed by 5 bases and the J gene end by 6 bases; junction bases not matched to a gene: 7. The CDR3 spans 15 residues. For the CDR3, the DNA is TGTGCCAGCAGTCGGCCGGGACAGGGGGCTTCTGAAGCTTTCTTT. Amino acids: CASSRPGQGASEAFF.

This clonotype was observed a few times. This chain connects TRBV6-2 or TRBV6-3 to TRBJ2-5; either TRBD1 or TRBD2 may fit D (5 bases each). CDR3 size: 17 residues. V lost 0 bases, J lost 4 bases, and 18 bases lay in between. Germline CDR1 and CDR2: MNHEY and SVGEGT. The CDR3 protein is CASSYSNRDPVGETQYF. CDR3 DNA sequence: TGTGCCAGCAGTTACTCGAATCGGGACCCAGTGGGAGAGACCCAGTACTTC.

This clonotype was counted between two and nine times. The chain combines TRBV6-4 with TRBJ1-6; D gene ambiguous. Trimming removed 2 bases at V and 5 bases at J, with 4 bases between. The length of the CDR3 is 13 residues. Germline V gene data show CDR1 as MRHNA and CDR2 as SNTAGT. The CDR3 spells CASSDRDNSPLHF. Written as DNA, the CDR3 is TGTGCCAGCAGTGACAGGGATAATTCACCCCTCCACTTT.

This clonotype showed up just a few times. J is TRBJ2-3 and V is TRBV6-1; 8 nucleotides line up with TRBD2. In germline, CDR1 is MNHNS, CDR2 SASEGT. Unmatched junction bases numbered 13, after V lost 7 bases and J lost 4 bases. The CDR3 extends over 16 amino acids. CDR3 nucleotides: TGTGCCAGCACCAGAGCGCGGGGGGTGAAGCCAGATACGCAGTATTTT. Encoded protein: CASTRARGVKPDTQYF.

This clonotype was detected only a few times. This chain joins TRBV25-1 and TRBJ1-1; a weak D match, TRBD1 (5 bases). V lost 2 bases, J lost 1 base, and 14 bases lay in between. CDR3 size: 16 residues. CDR1 is MGHDK, CDR2 SYGVNS, per germline. The CDR3 sequence: CASSEGTGDPNTEAFF. CDR3 nucleotide sequence: TGTGCCAGCAGTGAAGGGACGGGGGACCCGAACACTGAAGCTTTCTTT.

The V call is TRBV24-1, the J call TRBJ1-5; D ambiguous. This CDR3 contains 15 residues. The germline gives CDR1 KGHDR, CDR2 SFDVKD. V was clipped by 8 bases and J by 3 bases, with 16 bases between them. Here the CDR3 DNA reads TGTGCCACCATAGTAAGGCAGACCGACAATCAGCCCCAGCATTTT. The encoded protein is CATIVRQTDNQPQHF.

The rearrangement links TRBV30 to TRBJ1-6, with D hard to call. This CDR3 has 12 residues. The V gene's germline CDR1 is GTSNPN and CDR2 SVGIG (reference sequence). V was trimmed by 5 bases and J by 10 bases, leaving 12 bases between them. CDR3 nucleotides: TGTGCCTGGTCCCCCAGAGCGTCACCCCTCCACTTT. This gives the protein CAWSPRASPLHF.

The gene calls are TRBV6-5 and TRBJ2-7; D is perhaps TRBD1 (6 bases). Germline-derived CDR1 and CDR2 are MNHEY and SVGAGI. With 0 bases removed from V and 7 bases from J, the gap between germline ends came to 16 bases. The CDR3 is 15 residues long. CDR3 sequence (DNA): TGTGCCAGCAGTTACTCGACAGGAAAACTACGGGAGCAGTACTTC. Its translation: CASSYSTGKLREQYF.

This clonotype has more than one count but fewer than ten. The genes are TRBV6-5 and TRBJ2-5; D not certain. Germline V lookup: CDR1 MNHEY, CDR2 SVGAGI. Trimming shortened V by 4 bases and J by 1 base, and 13 bases separated the two germline ends. The CDR3 loop spans 15 amino acids. The CDR3 sequence: CASSSLPTAQETQYF. The CDR3 region has the DNA TGTGCCAGCAGTTCCCTACCCACGGCCCAAGAGACCCAGTACTTC.

V and J are TRBV27 and TRBJ1-6, with D maybe TRBD1 (5 bases). The CDR3 sequence is 15 residues long. V was trimmed by 6 bases and J by 7 bases, leaving 16 bases between them. Per the germline V gene, CDR1 is MNHEY and CDR2 is SMNVEV (reference sequence). For the CDR3, the DNA is TGTGCCAGCAGCCAACTCCAGGGCTACAATTCACCCCTCCACTTT. It specifies CASSQLQGYNSPLHF.

This clonotype was seen only a few times. The genes are TRBV7-2 and TRBJ1-2, with D perhaps TRBD1 (5 bases). The germline CDR1 and CDR2 sequences are SGHTA and FQGNSA. This CDR3 is 15 amino acids long. V was clipped by 0 bases and J by 3 bases, with 11 bases between them. The CDR3 sequence is CASSLARGADYGYTF. For the CDR3, the DNA is TGTGCCAGCAGCTTAGCACGAGGGGCGGACTATGGCTACACCTTC. Using reference TRBV7-2 and TRBJ1-2 for the parts outside the CDR3, the full variable domain is GAGVSQSPSNKVTEKGKDVELRCDPISGHTALYWYRQSLGQGLEFLIYFQGNSAPDKSGLPSDRFSAERTGGSVSTLTIQRTQQEDSAVYLCASSLARGADYGYTFGSGTRLTVV.

This clonotype was detected only a few times. The genes are TRBV2 and TRBJ1-2; 7 nucleotides match TRBD1. Germline V gene sequence: CDR1 SNHLY, CDR2 FYNNEI. The CDR3 loop spans 13 amino acids. J lost 4 bases, V lost 4 bases, and 3 bases had no gene match. CDR3 residues: CASSVTGTYGYTF. The CDR3 nucleotides read TGTGCCAGCAGTGTGACAGGGACCTATGGCTACACCTTC.

This clonotype was detected only a few times. The rearrangement links TRBV5-5 to TRBJ1-5; 7 nucleotides match TRBD1. The J segment lost 5 bases and the V segment lost 0 bases, leaving 8 bases of the junction unmatched. The CDR3 extends over 16 amino acids. Germline CDR1 SGHKS, CDR2 YYEKEE (reference sequence). The CDR3 DNA follows: TGTGCCAGCAGCTTGGACGTAGGGGGCCCCGATCAGCCCCAGCATTTT. Its translation is CASSLDVGGPDQPQHF.

The DNA of the CDR3 is TGCAGTGCTAGTTTTTCGTTTATGACTGGCTCCTACGAGCAGTACTTC. This sequence encodes CSASFSFMTGSYEQYF. This chain joins TRBV20-1 and TRBJ2-7; D is undetermined. In germline, CDR1 is DFQATT, CDR2 SNEGSKA (reference sequence). CDR3 size: 16 residues. V dropped 3 bases and J dropped 0 bases, with 18 bases sitting between them.

As concerns this clonotype: One junction end disagrees with the germline gene, perhaps due to a read error. The chain recombines TRBV19 with TRBJ1-5; TRBD1 matches at 7 bases. This CDR3 region has 15 residues. Looked up from germline, CDR1 is LNHDA and CDR2 is SQIVND (reference sequence). The CDR3: CASSIVRDSGQPQHF. The CDR3 DNA follows: TGTGCCAGTAGTATAGTACGGGACAGTGGTCAGCCTCAGCATTTT.

The rearrangement uses TRBV6-1 and TRBJ1-2, with a tentative D call TRBD1 (5 bases). The CDR3 runs to 13 residues. Germline values: CDR1 MNHNS, CDR2 SASEGT. V lost 8 bases to trimming and J lost 6 bases, with 16 bases between them. CDR3 sequence reads: CASGTPIFDGYTF. In nucleotides, the CDR3 is TGTGCCAGCGGGACCCCCATCTTCGATGGCTACACCTTC.

The count of this clonotype is one. CDR3 bases: TGTGCCAGCAGCCTATTCGGCTACAATGAGCAGTTCTTC. Protein: CASSLFGYNEQFF. The J gene is TRBJ2-1, the V gene TRBV7-7; the D is unclear. Trimming took off 5 bases at V and 3 bases at J, with 8 bases between the two ends. There are 13 residues in the CDR3. The germline CDR1 and CDR2 sequences are SSHAT and FNYEAQ (reference sequence).

The CDR3 sequence: CASSTLTGGKETQYF. The CDR3 nucleotides read TGTGCCAGCAGCACCCTGACAGGGGGAAAAGAGACCCAGTACTTC. The rearrangement uses TRBV5-4 and TRBJ2-5; 9 nucleotides agree with TRBD1. The CDR3 spans 15 residues. Looked up from germline, CDR1 is SGHNT and CDR2 is YYREEE (reference sequence). Trimming removed 4 bases from V and 3 bases from J; junction bases left unmatched: 7.

This clonotype was observed a few times. This chain uses TRBV20-1 with TRBJ1-2; TRBD1 matches 8 bases. V dropped 0 bases and J dropped 8; count of bases not matched to a gene: 5. Germline V gives CDR1 DFQATT, CDR2 SNEGSKA (reference sequence). The length of the CDR3 is 13 residues. The CDR3 spells CSARDPGGLGYTF. The DNA of the CDR3 is TGCAGTGCTAGAGATCCAGGGGGCTTAGGCTACACCTTC.

V is TRBV6-5 and J is TRBJ2-7; possibly TRBD1 for D (5 bases). This CDR3 spans 14 amino acids. V gave up 0 bases and J gave up 3 bases, with 9 bases separating them. Germline CDR1 reads MNHEY; CDR2 reads SVGAGI. The CDR3: CASSYSPDSYEQYF. CDR3 sequence (DNA): TGTGCCAGCAGTTACTCTCCCGACAGCTACGAGCAGTACTTC.

This clonotype turned up a few times. J is TRBJ1-2 and V is TRBV6-5; TRBD1 aligns across 8 bases. The length of the CDR3 is 14 residues. CDR1 and CDR2 (germline): MNHEY, SVGAGI. V shed 0 bases, J shed 4 bases, and the junction held 1 base outside the gene matches. The CDR3 DNA is TGTGCCAGCAGTTACTCCAGGGGGCTCTATGGCTACACCTTC. As protein: CASSYSRGLYGYTF.

This clonotype occurred a few times. V and J are TRBV20-1 and TRBJ1-1; TRBD1 might be the D (5 bases). The germline CDR1 and CDR2 sequences are DFQATT and SNEGSKA (reference sequence). The CDR3 spans 13 residues. The CDR3: CSPGRGAGTEAFF. CDR3 in DNA: TGCAGCCCCGGGCGGGGCGCTGGCACTGAAGCTTTCTTT.